The T cell receptor (beta chain) under discussion was sequenced for a study of control samples from healthy donors and cancer patients. Sequenced by immunoSEQ multiplex PCR; TCRdb stores in-frame clones only, minus some. The sample yields 130,000 or so clones, roughly 89% seen once. V gave up 0 bases and J gave up 8 bases, with 16 bases separating them. The CDR3 runs to 15 residues. CDR1 SGHVS and CDR2 FQNEAQ come from the germline V gene. Material for sequencing was blood. This clonotype was obtained from a man aged 25 to 40 in good health. V is TRBV7-8 and J is TRBJ1-1, with a weak D call TRBD1 (5 bases). CDR3 bases: TGTGCCAGCAGCTTAGCAGGCGGGAGGGGTAGAGAAGCTTTCTTT. Translation gives CASSLAGGRGREAFF.